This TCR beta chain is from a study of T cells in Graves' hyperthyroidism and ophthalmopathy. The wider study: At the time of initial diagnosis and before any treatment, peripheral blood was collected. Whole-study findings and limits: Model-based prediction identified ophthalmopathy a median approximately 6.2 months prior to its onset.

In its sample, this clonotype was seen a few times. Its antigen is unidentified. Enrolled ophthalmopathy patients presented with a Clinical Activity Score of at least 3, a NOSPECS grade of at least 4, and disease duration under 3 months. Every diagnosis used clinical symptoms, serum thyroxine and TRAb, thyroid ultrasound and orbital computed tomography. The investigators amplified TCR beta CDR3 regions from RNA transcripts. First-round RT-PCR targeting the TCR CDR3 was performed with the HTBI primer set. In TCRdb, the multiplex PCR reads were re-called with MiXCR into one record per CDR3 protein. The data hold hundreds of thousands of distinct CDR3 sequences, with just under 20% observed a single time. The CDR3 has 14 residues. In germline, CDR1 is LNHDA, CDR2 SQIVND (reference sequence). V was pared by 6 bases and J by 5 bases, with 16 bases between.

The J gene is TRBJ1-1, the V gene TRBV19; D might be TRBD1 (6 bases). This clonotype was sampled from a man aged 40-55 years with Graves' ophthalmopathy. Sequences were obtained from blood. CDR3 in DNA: TGTGCCAGTAGGACACAGGGAACGAGGACTGAAGCTTTCTTT. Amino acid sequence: CASRTQGTRTEAFF.